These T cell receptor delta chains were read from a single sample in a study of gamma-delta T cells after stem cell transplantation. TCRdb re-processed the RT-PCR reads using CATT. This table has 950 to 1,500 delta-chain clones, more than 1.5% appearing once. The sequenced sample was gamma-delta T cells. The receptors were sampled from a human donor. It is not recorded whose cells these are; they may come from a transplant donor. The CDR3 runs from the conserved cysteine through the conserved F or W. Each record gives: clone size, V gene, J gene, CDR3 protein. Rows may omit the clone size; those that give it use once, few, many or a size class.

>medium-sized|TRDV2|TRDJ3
CACDTLDESSWDTRQMFF
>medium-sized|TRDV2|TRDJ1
CACDPVLGDTGVDKLIF
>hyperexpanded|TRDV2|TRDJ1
CACDALLGDTADKLIF
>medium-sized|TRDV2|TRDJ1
CACDSLGDTADKLIF
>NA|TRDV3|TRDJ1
CASILGDTHTDKLIF
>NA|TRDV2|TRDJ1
CACGSLGDEYTDKLIF
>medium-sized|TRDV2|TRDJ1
CACDDVGGYAADKLIF
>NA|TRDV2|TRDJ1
CACDTLLGDTQRDTDKLIF
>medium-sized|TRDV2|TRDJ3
CACDTWDTRQMFF
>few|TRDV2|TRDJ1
CACDTVSRVLGEKTDKLIF
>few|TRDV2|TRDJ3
CACDTGGYAGSWDTRQMFF
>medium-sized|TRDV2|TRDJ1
CACEKLGDNTDKLIF
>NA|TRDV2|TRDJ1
CACDTVFQGGGFSTDKLIF
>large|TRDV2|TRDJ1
CACDSVLGKRTDKLIF
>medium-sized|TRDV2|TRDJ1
CACDTVGLGDTVYTDKLIF
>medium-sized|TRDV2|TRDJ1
CACDIVGETTDKLIF
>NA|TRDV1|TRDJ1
CALGGPSDPYTDKLIF
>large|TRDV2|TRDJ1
CACDTVEGFGDKLIF
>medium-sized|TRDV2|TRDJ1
CACDGLTRWGIRSDKLIF
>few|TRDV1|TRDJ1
CALGARPLLNTFLGDTREYTDKLIF
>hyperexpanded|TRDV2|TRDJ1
CACDTLPVESGWKRHTDKLIF
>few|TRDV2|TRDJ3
CACDILGATRQMFF
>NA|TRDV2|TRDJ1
CACDPVGLGDTADKLIF
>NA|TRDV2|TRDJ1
CARDPVKSGDTATDKPIF
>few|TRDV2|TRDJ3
CACDSAVSGGLPSSWGTRQTFF
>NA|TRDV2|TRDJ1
CACDTADLGDTRADTDKLIF
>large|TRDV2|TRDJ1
CACDAVLGDTRTDKLIF
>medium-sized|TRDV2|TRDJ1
CACDTLLGDTDKLIF
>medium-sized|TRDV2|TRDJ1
CACDPVTGGPAGKLIF
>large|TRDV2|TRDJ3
CACDTGGYGTWDTRQMFF
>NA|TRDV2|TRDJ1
CACDLLGADTYTDKLIF
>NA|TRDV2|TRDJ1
CACDTVVLGDPRSTDKLIF
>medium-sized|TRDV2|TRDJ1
CACDPIGGYVTDKLIF
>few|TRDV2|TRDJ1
CACDTVGLGDSGPYKLIF
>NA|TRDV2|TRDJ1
CACDTVRSLGLLLGDTGDKLIF
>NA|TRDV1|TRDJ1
CALGGTTDWILSPDKLIF
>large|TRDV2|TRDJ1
CACDTITGGGPNTSDKLIF
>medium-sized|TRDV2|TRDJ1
CACDYTGGLSYTDKLIF
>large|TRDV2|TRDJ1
CACDTVLGDKGTDKLIF
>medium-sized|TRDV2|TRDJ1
CACDAVGDVRHTDKLIF
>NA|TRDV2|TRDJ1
CACDTAGTPVDNLIF
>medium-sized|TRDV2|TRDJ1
CACDPAGSTGAYTDKLIF
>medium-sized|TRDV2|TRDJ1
CACDTVKTGGYAYTDKLIF